This T cell receptor beta chain was identified in a study of T cells in Graves' hyperthyroidism and ophthalmopathy. Broader study findings: Ophthalmopathy, as predicted by the model, came a median 6.5 months after the prediction.

TCR beta CDR3 sequences were amplified from RNA transcripts. Using the HTBI primer set, a first-round RT-PCR was run on the TCR CDR3. TCRdb fed the multiplex PCR reads into MiXCR, producing one record per CDR3 protein. Seen here are around 600,000 distinct CDR3 sequences, nearly 45% observed once, and the top ten hold more than 7%. V was trimmed by 7 bases and J by 5 bases, leaving 25 bases between them. CDR3 length: 17 amino acids. Germline CDR1 is KGHDR and CDR2 is SFDVKD. There are many counts of this clonotype. Its antigen is undetermined. The sequenced material came from peripheral blood or thyroid tissue (not recorded which). This sequence was found in an adult man with Graves' disease, either hyperthyroidism or ophthalmopathy (not recorded which). This sequence joins TRBV24-1 and TRBJ2-5; D tentatively fits TRBD1 or TRBD2 (6 bases each). The CDR3: CATSGAGPLGGAETQYF. In DNA, the CDR3 is TGTGCCACCAGCGGCGCGGGGCCCCTTGGGGGCGCGGAGACCCAGTACTTC.